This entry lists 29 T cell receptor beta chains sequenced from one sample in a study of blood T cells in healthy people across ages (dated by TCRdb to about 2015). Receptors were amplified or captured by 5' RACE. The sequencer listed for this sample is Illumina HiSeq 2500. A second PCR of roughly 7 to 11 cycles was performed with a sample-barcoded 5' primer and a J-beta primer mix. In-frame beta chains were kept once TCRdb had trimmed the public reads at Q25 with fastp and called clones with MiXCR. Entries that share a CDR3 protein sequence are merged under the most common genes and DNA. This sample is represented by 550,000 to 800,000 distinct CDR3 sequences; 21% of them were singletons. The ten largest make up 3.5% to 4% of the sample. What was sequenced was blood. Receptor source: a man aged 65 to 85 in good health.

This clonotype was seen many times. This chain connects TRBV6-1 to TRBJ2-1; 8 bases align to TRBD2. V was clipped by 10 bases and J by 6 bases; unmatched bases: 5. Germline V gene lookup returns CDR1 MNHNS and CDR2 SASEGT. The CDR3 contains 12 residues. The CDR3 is CATGLASNEQFF. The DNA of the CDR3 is TGTGCCACCGGACTAGCATCCAATGAGCAGTTCTTC.

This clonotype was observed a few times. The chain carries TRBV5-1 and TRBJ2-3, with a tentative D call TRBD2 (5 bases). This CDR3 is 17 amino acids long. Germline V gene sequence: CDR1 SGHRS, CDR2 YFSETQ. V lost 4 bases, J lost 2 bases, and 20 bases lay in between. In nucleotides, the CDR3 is TGCGCCAGCAGCCTGCCTTCGGACTCCCAATCCACAGATACGCAGTATTTT. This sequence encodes CASSLPSDSQSTDTQYF.

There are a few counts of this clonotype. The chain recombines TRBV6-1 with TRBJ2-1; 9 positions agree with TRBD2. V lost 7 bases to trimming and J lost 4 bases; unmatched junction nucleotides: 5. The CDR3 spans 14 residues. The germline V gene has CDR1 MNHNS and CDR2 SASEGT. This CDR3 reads CASNLSGGYNEQFF. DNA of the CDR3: TGTGCCAGCAACCTAAGCGGGGGGTACAATGAGCAGTTCTTC.

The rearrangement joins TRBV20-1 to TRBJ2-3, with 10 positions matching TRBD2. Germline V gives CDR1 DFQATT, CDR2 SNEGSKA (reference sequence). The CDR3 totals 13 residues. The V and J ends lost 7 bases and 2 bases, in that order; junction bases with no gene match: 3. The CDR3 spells CSVAGGATDTQYF. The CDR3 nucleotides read TGCAGTGTAGCGGGAGGCGCCACAGATACGCAGTATTTT.

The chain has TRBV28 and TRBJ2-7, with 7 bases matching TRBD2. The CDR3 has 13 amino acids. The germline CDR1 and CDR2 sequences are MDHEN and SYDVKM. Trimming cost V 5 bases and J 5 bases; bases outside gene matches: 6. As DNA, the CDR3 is TGTGCCAGCAGTGGGAGGGGTCTGGACGAGCAGTACTTC. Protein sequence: CASSGRGLDEQYF.

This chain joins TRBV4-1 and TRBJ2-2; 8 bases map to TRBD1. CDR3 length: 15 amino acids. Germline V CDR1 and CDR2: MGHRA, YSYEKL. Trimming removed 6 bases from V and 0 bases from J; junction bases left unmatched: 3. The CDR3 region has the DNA TGCGCCAGCAGAGACAGGGGCCCGAACACCGGGGAGCTGTTTTTT. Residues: CASRDRGPNTGELFF.

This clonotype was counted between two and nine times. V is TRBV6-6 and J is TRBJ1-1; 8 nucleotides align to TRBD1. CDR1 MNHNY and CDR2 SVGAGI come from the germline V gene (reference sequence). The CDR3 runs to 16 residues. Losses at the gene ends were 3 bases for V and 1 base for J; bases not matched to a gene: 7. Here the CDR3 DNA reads TGTGCCAGCAGTTATGGGACAGGAGACTCGAACACTGAAGCTTTCTTT. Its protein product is CASSYGTGDSNTEAFF.

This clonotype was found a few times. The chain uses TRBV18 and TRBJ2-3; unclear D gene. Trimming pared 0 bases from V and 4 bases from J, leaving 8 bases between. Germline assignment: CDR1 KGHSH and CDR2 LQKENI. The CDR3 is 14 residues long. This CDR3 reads CASSPPSPSDTQYF. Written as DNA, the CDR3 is TGTGCCAGCTCACCACCGAGTCCTTCAGATACGCAGTATTTT. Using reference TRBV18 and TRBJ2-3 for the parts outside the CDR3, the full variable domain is NAGVMQNPRHLVRRRGQEARLRCSPMKGHSHVYWYRQLPEEGLKFMVYLQKENIIDESGMPKERFSAEFPKEGPSILRIQQVVRGDSAAYFCASSPPSPSDTQYFGPGTRLTVL.

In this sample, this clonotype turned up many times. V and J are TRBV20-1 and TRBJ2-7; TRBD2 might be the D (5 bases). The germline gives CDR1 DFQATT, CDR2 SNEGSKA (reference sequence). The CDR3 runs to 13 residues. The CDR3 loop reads CSIPEASSYEQYF. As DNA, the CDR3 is TGCAGCATCCCGGAGGCTAGCAGCTACGAGCAGTACTTC.

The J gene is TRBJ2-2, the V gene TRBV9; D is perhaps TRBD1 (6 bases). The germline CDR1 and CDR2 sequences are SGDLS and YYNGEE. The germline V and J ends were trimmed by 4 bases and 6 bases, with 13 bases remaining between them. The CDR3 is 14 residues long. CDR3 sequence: CASSRTVPPGELFF. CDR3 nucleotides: TGTGCCAGCAGCCGGACAGTACCACCCGGGGAGCTGTTTTTT.

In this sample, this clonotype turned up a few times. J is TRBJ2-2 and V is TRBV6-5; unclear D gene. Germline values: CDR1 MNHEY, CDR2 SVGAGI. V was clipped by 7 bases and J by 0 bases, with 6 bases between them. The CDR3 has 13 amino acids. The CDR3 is CASTGANTGELFF. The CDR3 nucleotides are TGTGCCAGCACCGGCGCGAACACCGGGGAGCTGTTTTTT.

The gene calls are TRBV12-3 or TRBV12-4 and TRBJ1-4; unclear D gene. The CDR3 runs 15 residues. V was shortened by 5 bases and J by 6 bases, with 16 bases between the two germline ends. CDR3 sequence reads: CASSPGGSADEKLFF. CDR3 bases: TGTGCCAGCAGTCCTGGTGGCAGTGCAGATGAAAAACTGTTTTTT.

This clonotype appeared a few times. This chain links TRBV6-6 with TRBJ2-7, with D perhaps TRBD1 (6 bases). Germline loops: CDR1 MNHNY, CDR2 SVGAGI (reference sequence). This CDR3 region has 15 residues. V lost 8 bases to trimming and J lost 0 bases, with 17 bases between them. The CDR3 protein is CASLSPDRSSYEQYF. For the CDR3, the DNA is TGTGCCAGCTTAAGTCCCGACAGGAGCTCCTACGAGCAGTACTTC.

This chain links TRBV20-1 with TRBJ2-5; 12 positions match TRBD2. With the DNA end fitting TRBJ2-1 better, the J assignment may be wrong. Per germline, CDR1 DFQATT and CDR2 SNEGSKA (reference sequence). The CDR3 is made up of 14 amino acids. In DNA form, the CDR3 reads TGCAGTGCTCGGGGACTAGCGGGTTACGATGAGCAGTTCTTC. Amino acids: CSARGLAGYDEQFF.

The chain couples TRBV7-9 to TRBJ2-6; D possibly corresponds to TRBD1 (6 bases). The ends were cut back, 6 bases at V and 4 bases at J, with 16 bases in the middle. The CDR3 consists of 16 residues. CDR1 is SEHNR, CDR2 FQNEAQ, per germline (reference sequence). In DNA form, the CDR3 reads TGTGCCAGCAGTGACACAGGGTTATCAGGGGCCAACGTCCTGACTTTC. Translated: CASSDTGLSGANVLTF.

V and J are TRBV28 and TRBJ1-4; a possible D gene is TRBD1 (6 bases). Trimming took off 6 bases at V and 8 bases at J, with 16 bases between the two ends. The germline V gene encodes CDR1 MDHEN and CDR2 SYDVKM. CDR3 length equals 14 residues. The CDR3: CASRKEGVGEKLFF. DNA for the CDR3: TGTGCCAGCAGAAAAGAGGGGGTTGGCGAAAAACTGTTTTTT.

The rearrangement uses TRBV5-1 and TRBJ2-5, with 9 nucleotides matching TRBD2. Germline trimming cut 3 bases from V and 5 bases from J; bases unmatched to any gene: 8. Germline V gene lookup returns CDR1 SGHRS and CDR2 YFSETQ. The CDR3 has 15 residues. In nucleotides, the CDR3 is TGCGCCAGCAGCTCAACCCTAGCGGGGAGGGAGACCCAGTACTTC. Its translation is CASSSTLAGRETQYF.

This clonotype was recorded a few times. The CDR3 region is CATGDELAGWETQYF. CDR3 nucleotides: TGTGCCACCGGGGACGAACTAGCGGGATGGGAGACCCAGTACTTC. The chain uses TRBV24-1 and TRBJ2-5, with TRBD2 identical over 10 bases. Germline CDR1 reads KGHDR; CDR2 reads SFDVKD. The J segment lost 5 bases and the V segment lost 9 bases, leaving 11 bases of the junction unmatched. The CDR3 runs 15 residues.

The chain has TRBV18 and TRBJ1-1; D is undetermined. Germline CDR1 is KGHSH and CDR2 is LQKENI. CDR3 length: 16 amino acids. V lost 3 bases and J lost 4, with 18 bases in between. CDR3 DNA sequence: TGTGCCAGCTCACCCGGCGCGGGGTCCATTGGCACTGAAGCTTTCTTT. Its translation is CASSPGAGSIGTEAFF.

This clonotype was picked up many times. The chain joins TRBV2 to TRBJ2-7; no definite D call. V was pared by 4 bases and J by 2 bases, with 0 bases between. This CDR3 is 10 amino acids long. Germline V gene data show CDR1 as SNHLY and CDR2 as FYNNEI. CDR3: CASSAYEQYF. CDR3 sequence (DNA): TGTGCCAGCAGTGCCTACGAGCAGTACTTC.

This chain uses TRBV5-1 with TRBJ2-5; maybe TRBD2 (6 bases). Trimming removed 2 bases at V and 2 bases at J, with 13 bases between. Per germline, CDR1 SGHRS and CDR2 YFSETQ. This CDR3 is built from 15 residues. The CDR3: CASSLGGVPQETQYF. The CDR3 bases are TGCGCCAGCAGCTTAGGAGGGGTCCCTCAAGAGACCCAGTACTTC.

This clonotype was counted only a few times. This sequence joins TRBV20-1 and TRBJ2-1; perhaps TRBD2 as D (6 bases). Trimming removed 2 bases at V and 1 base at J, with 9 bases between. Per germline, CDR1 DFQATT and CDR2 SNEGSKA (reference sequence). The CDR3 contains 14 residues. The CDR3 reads CSARPGTSYNEQFF. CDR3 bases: TGCAGTGCTAGACCGGGGACTTCCTACAATGAGCAGTTCTTC.

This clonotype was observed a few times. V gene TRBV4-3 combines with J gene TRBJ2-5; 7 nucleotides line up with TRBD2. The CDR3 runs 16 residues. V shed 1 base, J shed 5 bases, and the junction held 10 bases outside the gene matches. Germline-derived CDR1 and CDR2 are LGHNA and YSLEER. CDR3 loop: CASSQGSSGSMETQYF. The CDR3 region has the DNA TGCGCCAGCAGCCAAGGTAGTAGCGGGTCTATGGAGACCCAGTACTTC.

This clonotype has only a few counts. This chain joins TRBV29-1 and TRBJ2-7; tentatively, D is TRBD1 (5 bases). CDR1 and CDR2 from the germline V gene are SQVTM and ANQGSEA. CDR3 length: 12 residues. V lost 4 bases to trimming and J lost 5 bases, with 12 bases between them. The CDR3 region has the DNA TGCAGCGTTGGTGCAGGGAACCACGAGCAGTACTTC. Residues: CSVGAGNHEQYF.

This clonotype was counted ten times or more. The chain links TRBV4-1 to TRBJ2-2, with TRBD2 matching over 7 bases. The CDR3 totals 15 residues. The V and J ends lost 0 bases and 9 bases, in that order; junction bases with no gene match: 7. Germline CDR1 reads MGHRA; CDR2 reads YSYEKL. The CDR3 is CASSQDRGLSRELFF. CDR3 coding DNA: TGCGCCAGCAGCCAAGATAGGGGACTATCCAGGGAGCTGTTTTTT.

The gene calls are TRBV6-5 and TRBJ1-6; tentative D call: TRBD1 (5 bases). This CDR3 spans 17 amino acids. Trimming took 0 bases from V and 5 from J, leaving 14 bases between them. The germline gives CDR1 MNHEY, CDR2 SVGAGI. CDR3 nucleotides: TGTGCCAGCAGTTACTCGTCTGGGGCCGGGGATAATTCACCCCTCCACTTT. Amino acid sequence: CASSYSSGAGDNSPLHF.

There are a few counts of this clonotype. The CDR3 sequence: CAISESQGAPGTEAFF. For the CDR3, the DNA is TGTGCCATCAGTGAGTCGCAGGGGGCGCCAGGCACTGAAGCTTTCTTT. The chain employs TRBV10-3 and TRBJ1-1, with 8 bases lining up with TRBD1. After removal of 0 bases from V and 4 bases from J, the junction contained 7 bases not matched to a gene. Germline-derived CDR1 and CDR2 are ENHRY and SYGVKD. CDR3 length: 16 amino acids.

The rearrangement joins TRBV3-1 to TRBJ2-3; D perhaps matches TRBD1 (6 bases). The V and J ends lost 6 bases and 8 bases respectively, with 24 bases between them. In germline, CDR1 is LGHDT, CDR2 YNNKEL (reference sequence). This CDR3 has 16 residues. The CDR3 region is CASRPPDSLGAGTQYF. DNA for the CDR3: TGTGCCAGCAGGCCTCCGGACTCCCTGGGGGCAGGTACGCAGTATTTT.

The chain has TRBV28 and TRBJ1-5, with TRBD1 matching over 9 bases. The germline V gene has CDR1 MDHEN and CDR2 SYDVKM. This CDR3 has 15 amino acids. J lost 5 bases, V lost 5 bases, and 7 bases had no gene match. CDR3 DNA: TGTGCCAGCAGTCCCGGGACAGGGAGGGATCAGCCCCAGCATTTT. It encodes CASSPGTGRDQPQHF.